This TCR beta chain originates from a study of T cell responses to AZD1222 COVID-19 vaccine. Germline lookup yields CDR1 MNHEY and CDR2 SVGAGI. The V and J ends lost 1 base and 4 bases respectively, with 10 bases between them. This CDR3 has 15 amino acids. Profiling relied on immunoSEQ multiplex PCR, and the TCRdb table lists in-frame clones only, not all of them. The table lists almost 95,000 clones, 85% of them singletons. Source: peripheral blood, taken 28 days after the second AZD1222 dose. The sequence came from an adult who received the AZD1222 COVID-19 vaccine. V gene TRBV6-5 combines with J gene TRBJ2-2; D tentatively fits TRBD1 or TRBD2 (5 bases each). CDR3 sequence: CASSYWGSVTGELFF. The CDR3 coding sequence is TGTGCCAGCAGTTACTGGGGGTCCGTCACCGGGGAGCTGTTTTTT.